One and the same sample provided the 21 T cell receptor beta chains below, sequenced in a study of T cells in Graves' hyperthyroidism and ophthalmopathy. Researchers amplified the TCR beta CDR3 regions from RNA transcripts. Primed by the HTBI set, a first-round RT-PCR was run on the TCR CDR3. TCRdb reprocessed the multiplex PCR reads via MiXCR and lists one record per CDR3 protein. This table holds 500,000 to 600,000 distinct CDR3 sequences, around 46% found once. The source material was peripheral blood or thyroid tissue (not recorded which). These receptors originate from an adult woman with Graves' disease, either hyperthyroidism or ophthalmopathy (not recorded which).

This clonotype was detected many times. The chain uses TRBV19 and TRBJ1-1; D is undetermined. The CDR3 extends over 17 amino acids. CDR1 is LNHDA, CDR2 SQIVND, per germline (reference sequence). The V end lost 8 bases, the J end lost 0 bases, and 22 bases lay between the germline ends. The CDR3 sequence: CASCGSVSLALNTEAFF. The CDR3 bases are TGTGCCAGTTGTGGATCGGTGTCTCTTGCGTTGAACACTGAAGCTTTCTTT.

In its sample, this clonotype was seen once. The V and J genes are TRBV19 and TRBJ2-7; TRBD2 matches at 7 bases. The CDR3 length is 15 residues. Germline-derived CDR1 and CDR2 are LNHDA and SQIVND (reference sequence). V shed 9 bases, J shed 0 bases, and the junction held 11 bases outside the gene matches. For the CDR3, the DNA is TGTGCCAGCAGCCCGAGCGGGAAGGGCTCCTACGAGCAGTACTTC. Encoded protein: CASSPSGKGSYEQYF.

The sample holds many counts of this clonotype. The V call is TRBV6-2 or TRBV6-3, the J call TRBJ1-6, with D uncertain. V was cut by 6 bases and J by 6 bases, with 9 bases left in between. Germline CDR1 reads MNHEY; CDR2 reads SVGEGT. This CDR3 is built from 13 residues. The CDR3 loop reads CASRDVGNSPLHF. The DNA for the CDR3 is TGTGCCAGCAGGGACGTCGGTAATTCACCCCTCCACTTT.

This clonotype was seen only a few times. The chain employs TRBV7-9 and TRBJ2-7; 15 nucleotides line up with TRBD2. CDR3 length: 16 amino acids. V shed 5 bases, J shed 1 base, and the junction held 3 bases outside the gene matches. Germline assignment: CDR1 SEHNR and CDR2 FQNEAQ (reference sequence). CDR3 loop: CASSPGLAGGSYEQYF. CDR3 sequence (DNA): TGTGCCAGCAGCCCGGGACTAGCGGGAGGATCCTACGAGCAGTACTTC.

With regard to this clonotype: The conserved phenylalanine or tryptophan normally closing the CDR3 is absent here, so this likely arose from a read error. The DNA is omitted, as the CDR3 cannot be located on it reliably, and the CDR3 follows TCRdb's listing. The chain couples TRBV20-1 to TRBJ2-6. Including both end residues, the CDR3 is 9 amino acids long. Germline lookup yields CDR1 DFQATT and CDR2 SNEGSKA (reference sequence). CDR3 sequence reads: CSARDGRTS.

At least ten counts were recorded for this clonotype. This rearrangement joins TRBV20-1 to TRBJ1-4, with unresolved D. The CDR3 consists of 16 residues. Looked up from germline, CDR1 is DFQATT and CDR2 is SNEGSKA (reference sequence). The ends were cut back, 0 bases at V and 2 bases at J, with 13 bases in the middle. In DNA, the CDR3 is TGCAGTGCTAGAGATTGGGTTCTAGGGACTAATGAAAAACTGTTTTTT. Encoded protein: CSARDWVLGTNEKLFF.

The rearrangement links TRBV12-3 or TRBV12-4 to TRBJ1-5, with D tentatively TRBD1 (5 bases). The CDR3 extends over 14 amino acids. Between the trimmed V and J ends, which lost 7 bases and 4 bases, there was a span of 14 bases. The CDR3 region is CASTTLRGNQPQHF. The CDR3 coding sequence is TGTGCCAGCACCACCCTGCGGGGGAATCAGCCCCAGCATTTT.

This clonotype came up many times. The CDR3 bases are TGTGCCAGCAGCTTGGAATACCAAGAGACCCAGTACTTC. Translation gives CASSLEYQETQYF. This chain joins TRBV5-4 and TRBJ2-5, with D hard to call. The V gene's germline CDR1 is SGHNT and CDR2 YYREEE (reference sequence). This CDR3 is 13 amino acids long. With 0 bases removed from V and 0 bases from J, the gap between germline ends came to 3 bases.

This clonotype was seen at least ten times. V is TRBV7-3 and J is TRBJ2-5, with D possibly being TRBD2 (6 bases). V lost 4 bases to trimming and J lost 2 bases, with 11 bases between them. There are 14 residues in the CDR3. Per the germline V gene, CDR1 is SGHTA and CDR2 is FQGTGA. In DNA, the CDR3 is TGTGCCAGCAGCTCCTCGGGACTTCAAGAGACCCAGTACTTC. Translated: CASSSSGLQETQYF.

CDR3 nucleotides: TGTGCCAGCAGCTCAACCTCCGGGACAGGTCACAATGAGCAGTTCTTC. This codes for CASSSTSGTGHNEQFF. J is TRBJ2-1 and V is TRBV7-3, with 8 bases fitting TRBD1. The trim removed 4 bases at V and 5 bases at J, leaving 10 bases unmatched. Germline V gene sequence: CDR1 SGHTA, CDR2 FQGTGA. CDR3 length: 16 residues.

As to this clonotype: This sequence may be a read error, since a much larger clone differs from it by one base. The CDR3 loop reads CAISEGTNSNRPQHF. In nucleotides, the CDR3 is TGTGCCATCAGTGAAGGGACAAATAGCAATCGGCCCCAGCATTTT. The chain recombines TRBV10-3 with TRBJ1-5; perhaps TRBD1 as D (6 bases). CDR3 size: 15 residues. The V gene's germline CDR1 is ENHRY and CDR2 SYGVKD.

This clonotype was recorded a few times. The rearrangement links TRBV29-1 to TRBJ1-1; 9 bases are a match to TRBD1. The CDR3 length is 11 residues. The germline V gene encodes CDR1 SQVTM and CDR2 ANQGSEA. V lost 6 bases to trimming and J lost 4 bases; unmatched junction nucleotides: 0. The CDR3 is CSVDRGTEAFF. CDR3 nucleotides: TGCAGCGTGGACAGGGGCACTGAAGCTTTCTTT.

For this clonotype: A much larger clone differs by one base, so this may be a read error. V and J are TRBV24-1 and TRBJ1-1; D is uncertain. Trimming pared 4 bases from V and 0 bases from J, leaving 5 bases between. CDR3 length equals 13 residues. From germline, CDR1 is KGHDR and CDR2 SFDVKD. CDR3 sequence (DNA): TGTGCCACCAGTGACTCCGTGAACACTGAAGCTTTCTTT. Residues: CATSDSVNTEAFF.

This clonotype was picked up many times. This chain uses TRBV19 with TRBJ1-5; TRBD1 matches 8 bases. This CDR3 region has 13 residues. Germline values: CDR1 LNHDA, CDR2 SQIVND (reference sequence). Trimming took 9 bases from V and 7 from J; bases not matched to a gene: 8. The CDR3 is CASRQGTGQPQHF. DNA of the CDR3: TGTGCCAGCAGACAGGGGACCGGACAGCCCCAGCATTTT.

This clonotype was seen ten or more times. The chain carries TRBV7-2 and TRBJ2-6; unclear D gene. The CDR3 has 17 amino acids. Trimming took off 0 bases at V and 2 bases at J, with 11 bases between the two ends. The germline gives CDR1 SGHTA, CDR2 FQGNSA. The CDR3 DNA follows: TGTGCCAGCAGCTTAGCCGGATTCCCGGCTGGGGCCAACGTCCTGACTTTC. Encoded protein: CASSLAGFPAGANVLTF.

J is TRBJ2-5 and V is TRBV9; 10 nucleotides agree with TRBD1. Germline V gene data show CDR1 as SGDLS and CDR2 as YYNGEE. J lost 4 bases, V lost 2 bases, and 11 bases had no gene match. The CDR3 is 17 residues long. The CDR3: CASSVEYGQGGVETQYF. The CDR3 DNA sequence: TGTGCCAGCAGCGTTGAATATGGACAGGGGGGAGTAGAGACCCAGTACTTC.

The V call is TRBV7-2, the J call TRBJ2-7; D call uncertain. CDR3 length: 14 amino acids. V lost 5 bases and J lost 2, with 13 bases in between. Germline V lookup: CDR1 SGHTA, CDR2 FQGNSA. The CDR3 DNA is TGTGCCAGCAGCCCGAAAGCTACAGCCTACGAGCAGTACTTC. Protein product: CASSPKATAYEQYF.

With respect to this clonotype: The junction does not match germline at one end; this may be a read error. The chain couples TRBV19 to TRBJ2-5; D is unresolved. CDR3 size: 13 residues. The V gene's germline CDR1 is LNHDA and CDR2 SQIVND (reference sequence). The CDR3 coding sequence is TGTGCCAGCCGACCTCGGAACCACGAGACCCAGTACTTC. It is translated as CASRPRNHETQYF.

V and J are TRBV15 and TRBJ1-1, with D perhaps TRBD1 (5 bases). Trimming removed 1 base at V and 6 bases at J, with 9 bases between. The germline gives CDR1 LNHNV, CDR2 YYDKDF (reference sequence). The length of the CDR3 is 13 residues. CDR3: CATSRVTEAEAFF. The DNA for the CDR3 is TGTGCCACCAGCAGAGTGACAGAAGCTGAAGCTTTCTTT.

This clonotype showed up many times. The rearrangement links TRBV7-8 to TRBJ2-7; D not resolved. V was pared by 1 base and J by 2 bases, with 6 bases between. CDR1 and CDR2 (germline): SGHVS, FQNEAQ. The CDR3 has 13 amino acids. CDR3 DNA sequence: TGTGCCAGCAGCTTAGGGAGAACCTACGAGCAGTACTTC. Its protein is CASSLGRTYEQYF.

The gene calls are TRBV18 and TRBJ2-7, with D possibly being TRBD1 or TRBD2 (5 bases each). V was clipped by 5 bases and J by 0 bases, with 11 bases between them. Germline-derived CDR1 and CDR2 are KGHSH and LQKENI. The CDR3 contains 14 residues. The CDR3 reads CASSEGSRSYEQYF. CDR3 bases: TGTGCCAGCTCAGAGGGGTCCCGCTCCTACGAGCAGTACTTC.